This TCR beta chain was captured in a study of blood T cell repertoires in COVID-19. Study-wide background: The study drew acute and convalescent COVID-19 samples from the United States, Italy and Spain. T cells, B-cell-depleted T cells, or PBMCs supplied cDNA or gDNA.

Per the original methods: By means of reference gene primer amplification, nucleated cell counts were estimated. Here immunoSEQ multiplex PCR was the method, and the copy in TCRdb shows in-frame clones only, minus some. Clone size and the V and J calls come from that table; the DNA yielded D and trimming. The profile shows more than 90,000 clones, 82% of them singletons. This CDR3 comprises 15 residues. Trimming left V 11 bases short and J 7 bases short, with 21 bases between. Germline CDR1 and CDR2: MDHEN and SYDVKM. V is TRBV28 and J is TRBJ1-6; no clear D gene. The sample comprised peripheral blood. This TCR was sampled from a man older than 75 with acute or convalescent COVID-19. The CDR3 region has the DNA TGTGCCGCGTCCCCCGGGGAGGGAAAAAATTCACCCCTCCACTTT. Its translation: CAASPGEGKNSPLHF.